Given below is one TCR beta chain in context. Its target is not known. These data come from a study of T cell repertoires in aging, cancer and after chemotherapy. Across the whole study: Repeat sampling of healthy donors over several months to years showed clear clonal overlap. Approximately 9 million TCR reads made up the full dataset.

Amplification of TCR beta used genomic DNA extracted from peripheral blood. The study's findings and limits: Across the chemotherapy interval, each cancer cohort showed higher median generation probability, suggesting thymic rebound. In healthy donors, age-related TCR diversity loss mainly reflected lost richness.

A mixed TRB-A/B primer pool amplified rearranged TRB by multiplex touch-down PCR. One entry per CDR3 protein, called by TCRdb with MiXCR from the multiplex PCR reads. Among 10,000 to 13,000 distinct CDR3 sequences listed, more than 20% were seen once. The V and J ends lost 1 base and 4 bases respectively, with 12 bases between them. The CDR3 extends over 14 amino acids. From germline, CDR1 is DFQATT and CDR2 SNEGSKA (reference sequence). Sequencing was carried out using blood. The chain combines TRBV20-1 with TRBJ2-3; no firm D call. This sequence originates from a human donor in good health. CDR3: CSARVNPGADTQYF. The CDR3 DNA sequence: TGCAGTGCTAGAGTCAACCCTGGTGCAGATACGCAGTATTTT.